A selection of T cell receptor beta chains follows, all from one sample in a study of neurological immune-mediated disorders. One entry per CDR3 protein, called by TCRdb with MiXCR from the 5' RACE reads. This table holds tens of thousands of distinct CDR3 sequences, 20% to 25% found once. Sample: PBMCs. These receptor sequences come from a man aged 60-69 years with HTLV-1-associated myelopathy (HAM/TSP). CDR3s include the opening cysteine and the closing phenylalanine or tryptophan. The D gene is left open where the match is weak. Clone sizes are given selectively: once, few, many, or a class where the clone is expanded.

TRBJ1-1 TRBD1 TRBV7-2 many TGTGCCAGCAGATTAACAGGGGGCTTTACAGGGGGGGAACTGAACACTGAAGCTTTCTTT CASRLTGGFTGGELNTEAFF
TRBJ1-1 - TRBV25-1 many TGTGCCAGCAGTGAATATATGTGGCAGAGCGGCACTGAAGCTTTCTTT CASSEYMWQSGTEAFF
TRBJ2-2 - TRBV5-1 many TGCGCCAGCAGCTTGGGCAGCCTCATGAGGGACACCGGGGAGCTGTTTTTT CASSLGSLMRDTGELFF
TRBJ2-7 - TRBV4-1 many TGCGCCAGCAGCCAAGTGGCAGGGTACCACGAGCAGTACTTC CASSQVAGYHEQYF
TRBJ2-1 - TRBV11-2 many TGTGCCAGCAGCTTAGACGTTTACGGTGAGCAGTTCTTC CASSLDVYGEQFF
TRBJ2-3 - TRBV20-1 many TGCAGTGCTAGAGATATGGCGGCCAAAATTGATACGCAGTATTTT CSARDMAAKIDTQYF
TRBJ2-1 TRBD2 TRBV4-3 - TGCGCCAGCAGCCAGGGCTTTAGCGGGAGAATCAATGAGCAGTTCTTC CASSQGFSGRINEQFF
TRBJ2-5 - TRBV20-1 - TGCAGTGCTAGAGGCCCCCAGGGTTTATTAGAGACCCAGTACTTC CSARGPQGLLETQYF
TRBJ2-7 TRBD2 TRBV12-3/TRBV12-4 - TGTGCCAGCAGTCTCCGACTAGCGGGGGGAGAGCAGTACTTC CASSLRLAGGEQYF
TRBJ2-5 - TRBV12-3/TRBV12-4 many TGTGCCAGCAGTTTTAGCCAGCAAGAGACCCAGTACTTC CASSFSQQETQYF
TRBJ2-7 - TRBV20-1 many TGCAGTGCTCCGCCCCCCATGTCCTCTACCTACGAGCAGTACTTC CSAPPPMSSTYEQYF
TRBJ2-3 - TRBV5-1 many TGCGCCAGCAGCTTGGAAGCGCCAACTAGCACAGATACGCAGTATTTT CASSLEAPTSTDTQYF
TRBJ2-7 TRBD2 TRBV20-1 many TGCAGTGTAATCCGCGAGTCGAATAGCGGGAGACGTTCCAACTACGAGCAGTACTTC CSVIRESNSGRRSNYEQYF
TRBJ2-7 TRBD1 TRBV20-1 few TGCAGTGTTGGACAGGGGAAGTACGAGCAGTACTTC CSVGQGKYEQYF
TRBJ2-1 TRBD1 TRBV12-3/TRBV12-4 many TGTGCCAGCAGTCCTCTTGGACAGGGCCAGTACAATGAGCAGTTCTTC CASSPLGQGQYNEQFF
TRBJ2-7 - TRBV5-1 many TGCGCCAGTTCCCTACAGGCCCCTATGTGGGACGAGCAGTACTTC CASSLQAPMWDEQYF
TRBJ2-1 - TRBV5-1 many TGCGCCAGCAGCTTGGTCTCCGACTACAATGAGCAGTTCTTC CASSLVSDYNEQFF
TRBJ2-3 TRBD1 TRBV29-1 many TGCAGCGTTGATGGGGACAGGGGGAAGAGGGCAGATACGCAGTATTTT CSVDGDRGKRADTQYF
TRBJ2-5 - TRBV5-4 - TGTGCCAGCAGCACCCTGATTAGCAGGGGCGAGACCCAGTACTTC CASSTLISRGETQYF
TRBJ2-7 TRBD2 TRBV5-1 - TGCGCCAGCAGCTCGACCACTAGCGCGAGCTACGAGCAGTACTTC CASSSTTSASYEQYF
TRBJ2-3 TRBD2 TRBV9 - TGTGCCAGCAGCGTACGAGGACTAGCGGGAGTAACAGATACGCAGTATTTT CASSVRGLAGVTDTQYF
TRBJ2-7 - TRBV7-2 many TGTGCCAGCAGCTTTATGGGCTTCCTCTACGAGCAGTACTTC CASSFMGFLYEQYF
TRBJ2-3 - TRBV15 many TGTGCCACCAGCAGAGATTTGAAGGGGAGAACAGATACGCAGTATTTT CATSRDLKGRTDTQYF
TRBJ1-5 - TRBV18 many TGTGCCAGCCCCGGGTCCAGCGGCAATCAGCCCCAGCATTTT CASPGSSGNQPQHF
TRBJ2-1 - TRBV20-1 many TGCAGTGCTGGGACCACCGGGAGCAGTAATGAGCAGTTCTTC CSAGTTGSSNEQFF
TRBJ2-7 - TRBV2 - TGTGCCAGCAGCCTCAGGAGCTCCTACGAGCAGTACTTC CASSLRSSYEQYF
TRBJ1-3 - TRBV6-6 many TGTGCCAGCAGTTACAGCAGGGTAGTCGACCCAGACCTGGTGTATTTT CASSYSRVVDPDLVYF
TRBJ1-6 - TRBV20-1 many TGCAGTGCTAGCGATGGGGCGGCCAATTCACCCCTCCACTTT CSASDGAANSPLHF
TRBJ2-7 - TRBV5-1 - TGCGCCAGCAGCGGGAGATGGACTGGATCCTACGAGCAGTACTTC CASSGRWTGSYEQYF
TRBJ2-3 - TRBV20-1 few TGCAGTGCTAGAGATCTCTACGGGGCTAGCGGCACAGATACGCAGTATTTT CSARDLYGASGTDTQYF
TRBJ1-1 TRBD1 TRBV20-1 many TGCAGTGCCACAGGGGGTCCGGACACTGAAGCTTTCTTT CSATGGPDTEAFF
TRBJ2-7 - TRBV9 medium-sized TGTGCCAGCAGCGTTTCCCCAGCGCCAGGTTACGAGCAGTACTTC CASSVSPAPGYEQYF
TRBJ2-3 - TRBV2 many TGTGCCAGCAGGAGGGGACTGAACACAGATACGCAGTATTTT CASRRGLNTDTQYF
TRBJ1-1 - TRBV9 many TGTGCCAGCAGTCACGGAGTTAACAGGGCGAACACTGAAGCTTTCTTT CASSHGVNRANTEAFF
TRBJ2-2 TRBD1 TRBV7-2 many TGTGCCAGCAGGCGACAGGGTGGCACCGGGGAGCTGTTTTTT CASRRQGGTGELFF